Listed below are T cell receptor beta chains from one sample, sequenced in a study of T-cell memory formation after mild COVID-19. TCRdb reprocessed the 5' RACE reads with MiXCR, giving one entry per CDR3 protein. The sample lists some 260,000 distinct CDR3 sequences, less than 20% occurring once. The sample was PBMCs or a T cell subset sorted from them (not recorded which). The receptors here all came from a man between 18 and 35 years old who had mild COVID-19 (a few samples of this study predate the infection). Cell type and time point are not known. The CDR3 runs from the conserved cysteine through the conserved F or W. D genes are given only for firm matches.

J gene: TRBJ1-2
D gene: TRBD1
V gene: TRBV27
CDR3 protein: CASHPGTVANYGYTF

J gene: TRBJ1-1
D gene: NA
V gene: TRBV5-1
CDR3 protein: CASSLGSGATEAFF

J gene: TRBJ2-1
D gene: NA
V gene: TRBV6-1
CDR3 protein: CASSDPGSYNEQFF

J gene: TRBJ2-2
D gene: NA
V gene: TRBV20-1
CDR3 protein: CSARDRQAPGELFF

J gene: TRBJ1-1
D gene: TRBD1
V gene: TRBV20-1
CDR3 protein: CSIQGRDTEAFF

J gene: TRBJ2-7
D gene: TRBD1
V gene: TRBV2
CDR3 protein: CASSLDRGPREQYF

J gene: TRBJ1-1
D gene: TRBD1
V gene: TRBV9
CDR3 protein: CASSVSVTGQNTEAFF

J gene: TRBJ2-6
D gene: NA
V gene: TRBV15
CDR3 protein: CATSRGRYSGANVLTF

J gene: TRBJ2-2
D gene: NA
V gene: TRBV6-4
CDR3 protein: CASSDSRMSGELFF

J gene: TRBJ1-5
D gene: TRBD1
V gene: TRBV3-1
CDR3 protein: CASSQGRGPSTQPQHF

J gene: TRBJ1-6
D gene: TRBD1
V gene: TRBV7-6
CDR3 protein: CASSARGQGRSPLHF

J gene: TRBJ1-6
D gene: NA
V gene: TRBV5-1
CDR3 protein: CASSPGQYQEPLHF

J gene: TRBJ1-2
D gene: TRBD1
V gene: TRBV6-5
CDR3 protein: CASSYQGAVYGYTF

J gene: TRBJ2-1
D gene: TRBD2
V gene: TRBV9
CDR3 protein: CASSPLAGGYNEQFF

J gene: TRBJ2-7
D gene: TRBD1
V gene: TRBV12-3/TRBV12-4
CDR3 protein: CASSLGQSYEQYF

J gene: TRBJ2-6
D gene: NA
V gene: TRBV6-2/TRBV6-3
CDR3 protein: CASKPSGANVLTF

J gene: TRBJ2-5
D gene: NA
V gene: TRBV28
CDR3 protein: CASSSHTGETQYF

J gene: TRBJ1-5
D gene: NA
V gene: TRBV24-1
CDR3 protein: CATSGSGEQPQHF

J gene: TRBJ1-2
D gene: NA
V gene: TRBV10-3
CDR3 protein: CAISERGPNYGYTF

J gene: TRBJ1-1
D gene: TRBD1
V gene: TRBV2
CDR3 protein: CASTKEAGGLTEAFF

J gene: TRBJ1-2
D gene: NA
V gene: TRBV5-1
CDR3 protein: CASSLSPPSHGYTF

J gene: TRBJ1-6
D gene: NA
V gene: TRBV5-5
CDR3 protein: CASRDQGTSNSPLHF

J gene: TRBJ2-5
D gene: NA
V gene: TRBV20-1
CDR3 protein: CSAPRTVGEETQYF

J gene: TRBJ1-1
D gene: NA
V gene: TRBV7-6
CDR3 protein: CASSLQDNTEAFF

J gene: TRBJ1-5
D gene: NA
V gene: TRBV4-2
CDR3 protein: CASSQEGGLRRPMPQHF

J gene: TRBJ1-3
D gene: NA
V gene: TRBV5-1
CDR3 protein: CATSTDSGNTIYF

J gene: TRBJ2-3
D gene: TRBD2
V gene: TRBV4-3
CDR3 protein: CASSQDQGRGGLGSDTQYF

J gene: TRBJ2-7
D gene: TRBD1
V gene: TRBV12-3/TRBV12-4
CDR3 protein: CASSFRGQGVQGEQYF

J gene: TRBJ2-1
D gene: NA
V gene: TRBV7-2
CDR3 protein: CASSLAGRDSYNEQFF

J gene: TRBJ2-7
D gene: NA
V gene: TRBV11-2
CDR3 protein: CASSKAGSGGYEQYF

J gene: TRBJ2-3
D gene: NA
V gene: TRBV19
CDR3 protein: CASSIQGRTDTQYF

J gene: TRBJ1-1
D gene: NA
V gene: TRBV12-3/TRBV12-4
CDR3 protein: CASTLLAGRFMGLGGLNTEAFF

J gene: TRBJ2-5
D gene: NA
V gene: TRBV3-1
CDR3 protein: CASSQEEGGHQETQYF

J gene: TRBJ2-5
D gene: NA
V gene: TRBV5-4
CDR3 protein: CASSHAREGGETQYF

J gene: TRBJ2-1
D gene: NA
V gene: TRBV28
CDR3 protein: CASMVSSNEQFF

J gene: TRBJ2-5
D gene: NA
V gene: TRBV4-2
CDR3 protein: CASSQDGRETQYF

J gene: TRBJ2-1
D gene: NA
V gene: TRBV19
CDR3 protein: CASSSAEHNEQFF

J gene: TRBJ2-1
D gene: TRBD2
V gene: TRBV4-2
CDR3 protein: CASSQRRTSGSIEQFF